This T cell receptor beta chain is drawn from a study of STAT5B mutations in CD4+ large granular lymphocyte leukemia (dated by TCRdb to 2021 to 2024). Context from the whole study: Among the healthy controls, the CDR3 'QG' motif was associated with a particular HLA allele. TCRbeta repertoires of CD4+ T-cell large granular lymphocyte leukemia patients were compared with those of healthy blood donors. The purity of purified fractions was confirmed by flow cytometry on FACSCanto II or FACSVerse to exceed 95% among lymphocytes. The investigation overall reported the following: Compared with healthy CD4+ repertoires, CD4-sorted patient repertoires appeared more clonal, and this difference remained even after the putative leukemic clones were removed. Main leukemic clonotypes were private to each patient, although about a quarter of the main leukemic clonotypes were found at low frequency in the non-leukemic repertoires of other patients. Enrichment of TRBV06-family usage was observed among the top patient clones (8/27) relative to healthy controls (2/35). Data were not HLA-matched; higher clonality in CD4+ versus CD8+ T-LGLL could reflect the relatively small sample size.

TCRbeta rearrangements were sequenced from genomic DNA using the immunoSEQ assay at survey resolution. Concerning the study's data processing: In the TCR sequencing data, the lowest productive clonotype frequency that could be detected was 2.59 x 10-5. Only productive TCRbeta rearrangements, defined as complete and in-frame sequences, were included in the analyses. Sample clonality was computed as Simpson clonality in the immunoSEQ Analyzer version 3.0. Clones were binned by frequency as very rare, small, medium, large (1-20%) or hyperexpanded (>20%). Generation probabilities were estimated with OLGA 1.2.3, V-gene circos plots were generated with VDJtools, specificities were searched for in VDJdb, and CDR3 motifs were identified with GLIPH. In its TCRdb copy, this immuneACCESS table keeps in-frame sequences only and misses some clones. Where compared with another copy, unresolved V genes explain less than half of these, and the others have no known cause. D and trimming come from the DNA, and the V and J calls and clone size come from that table. A total of about 34,000 clones appear in this sample, about 80% of them only once. The leading ten clones occupy 6.5% to 9% of the sample.

This clone was found a few times. What this receptor recognizes is not known. No quality values exist for individual bases; no much larger clone is one base distant. The healthy controls were 37 blood donors, and the buffy coats of these donors were supplied by the Finnish Red Cross blood service. All TCR-sequenced material derived from peripheral blood: patient blood samples and healthy donor buffy coats. Ficoll-Hypaque gradient centrifugation was used to isolate peripheral blood mononuclear cells. CD4+ cells were purified magnetically from the buffy coats of healthy controls. The Gentra Puregene Cell and Tissue kit was used to extract genomic DNA, and a Qubit 2.0 fluorometer was used to measure the amount of genomic DNA. V is pruned by 1 base and J by 2 bases, leaving 11 bases of the junction without a gene match. Counted from cysteine to phenylalanine, this CDR3 has 18 amino acids. Just CDR3 DNA is preserved here, 54 bases in frame from base 1. Reading the germline V gene gives CDR1 SGHTA and CDR2 FQGNSA.

The sequence was obtained from a human donor in good health. Sequencing used CD4+ T cells from blood buffy coats. The chain is assembled from TRBV7-2 and TRBJ2-1; 7 nucleotides in the junction match TRBD2. The nucleotide sequence is given as TGTGCCAGCAGCTTAGGAGGGAGTGGCGGGGGAGCCTACAATGAGCAGTTCTTC. Its translation is CASSLGGSGGGAYNEQFF.